This T cell receptor beta chain was sequenced during a study of blood T cell repertoires in COVID-19. In the study overall: T cells, B-cell-depleted T cells, or PBMCs supplied cDNA or gDNA.

Data came from immunoSEQ multiplex PCR; TCRdb stores just in-frame clones and leaves some out. In the table there are some 120,000 clones, approximately 90% of which are singletons. Germline CDR1 and CDR2: LGHDT and YNNKEL (reference sequence). Trimming took 6 bases from V and 4 from J; bases not matched to a gene: 6. This CDR3 region has 14 residues. The chain uses TRBV3-1 (or the pseudogene TRBV3-2) and TRBJ1-3; TRBD1 matches 7 bases. Material: peripheral blood. The receptor comes from a human donor in a cohort sampled during active COVID-19. The CDR3 coding sequence is TGTGCCAGCAGGGCGACAGGGTGGGGAAACACCATATATTTT. It codes for CASRATGWGNTIYF.